Given below is one T cell receptor beta chain in context. The CDR3 length is 17 residues. Germline V gene sequence: CDR1 SGHDT, CDR2 YYEEEE. V lost 4 bases to trimming and J lost 0 bases, with 19 bases between them. This specimen belongs to a study of blood T cell repertoires in COVID-19. The wider study: Acute and convalescent COVID-19 specimens originated in the United States, Italy and Spain.

Only in-frame clones appear in the TCRdb table, and some are missing; sequencing was by immunoSEQ multiplex PCR. Among some 200,000 clones listed, around 90% were seen once. The chain links TRBV5-6 to TRBJ1-1; no reliable D call. Source material: peripheral blood. This clonotype was sampled from a man aged 50 to 60 with acute or convalescent COVID-19. The CDR3 DNA is TGTGCCAGCAGCAGGCGGTACGGAGCCAACATGAACACTGAAGCTTTCTTT. Encoded protein: CASSRRYGANMNTEAFF.